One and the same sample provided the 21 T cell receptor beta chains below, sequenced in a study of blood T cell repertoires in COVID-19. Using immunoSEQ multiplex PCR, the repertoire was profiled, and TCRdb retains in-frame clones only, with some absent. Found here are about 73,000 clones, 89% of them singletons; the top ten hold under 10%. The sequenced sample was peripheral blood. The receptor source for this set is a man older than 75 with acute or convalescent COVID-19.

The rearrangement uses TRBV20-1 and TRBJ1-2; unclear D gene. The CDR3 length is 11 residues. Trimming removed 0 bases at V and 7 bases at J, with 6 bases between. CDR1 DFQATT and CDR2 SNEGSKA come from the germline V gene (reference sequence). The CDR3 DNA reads TGCAGTGCTAGAGAGGGCGTTGGCTACACCTTC. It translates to CSAREGVGYTF.

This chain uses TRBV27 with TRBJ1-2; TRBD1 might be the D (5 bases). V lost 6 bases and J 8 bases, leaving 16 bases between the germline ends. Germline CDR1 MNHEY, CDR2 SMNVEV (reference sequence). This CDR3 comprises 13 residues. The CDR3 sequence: CASSPGTAGGYTF. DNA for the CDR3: TGTGCCAGCAGCCCCGGGACGGCGGGAGGCTACACCTTC.

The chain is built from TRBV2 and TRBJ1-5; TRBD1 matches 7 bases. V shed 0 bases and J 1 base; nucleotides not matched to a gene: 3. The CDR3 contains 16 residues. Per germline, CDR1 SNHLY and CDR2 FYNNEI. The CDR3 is CASSEAAGGSNQPQHF. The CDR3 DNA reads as TGTGCCAGCAGTGAAGCGGCAGGGGGAAGCAATCAGCCCCAGCATTTT.

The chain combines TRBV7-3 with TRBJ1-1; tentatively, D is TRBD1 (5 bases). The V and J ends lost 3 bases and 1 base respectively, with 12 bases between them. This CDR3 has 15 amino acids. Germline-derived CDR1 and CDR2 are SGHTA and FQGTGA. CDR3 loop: CASSFGRGANTEAFF. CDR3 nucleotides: TGTGCCAGCAGCTTTGGGAGGGGAGCGAACACTGAAGCTTTCTTT.

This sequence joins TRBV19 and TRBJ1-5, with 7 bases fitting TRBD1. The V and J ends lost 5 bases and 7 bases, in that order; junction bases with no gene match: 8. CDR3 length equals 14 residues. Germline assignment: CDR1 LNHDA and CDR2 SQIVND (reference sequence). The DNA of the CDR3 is TGTGCCAGTAGTCTCGATCGACAGGGCCAGCCCCAGCATTTT. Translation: CASSLDRQGQPQHF.

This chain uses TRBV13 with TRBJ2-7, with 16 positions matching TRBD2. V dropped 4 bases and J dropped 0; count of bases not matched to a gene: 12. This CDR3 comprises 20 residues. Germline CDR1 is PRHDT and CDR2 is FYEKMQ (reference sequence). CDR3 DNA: TGTGCCAGCAGCTCCAATCCGGGACTAGCGGGAGGGAGTAGCTCCTACGAGCAGTACTTC. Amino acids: CASSSNPGLAGGSSSYEQYF.

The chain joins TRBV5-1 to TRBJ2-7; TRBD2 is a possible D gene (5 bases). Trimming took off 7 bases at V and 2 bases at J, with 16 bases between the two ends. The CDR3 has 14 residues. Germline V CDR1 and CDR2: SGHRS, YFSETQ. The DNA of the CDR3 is TGCGCCAGCCGGGATATCTTCAGCACCTACGAGCAGTACTTC. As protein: CASRDIFSTYEQYF. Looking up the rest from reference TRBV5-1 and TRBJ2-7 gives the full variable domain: KAGVTQTPRYLIKTRGQQVTLSCSPISGHRSVSWYQQTPGQGLQFLFEYFSETQRNKGNFPGRFSGRQFSNSRSEMNVSTLELGDSALYLCASRDIFSTYEQYFGPGTRLTVT.

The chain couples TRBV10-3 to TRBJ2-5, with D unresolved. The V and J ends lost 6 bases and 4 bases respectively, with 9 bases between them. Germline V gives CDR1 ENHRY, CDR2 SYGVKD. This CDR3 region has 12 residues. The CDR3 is CAIREPGETQYF. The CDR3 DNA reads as TGTGCCATCAGAGAACCGGGAGAGACCCAGTACTTC.

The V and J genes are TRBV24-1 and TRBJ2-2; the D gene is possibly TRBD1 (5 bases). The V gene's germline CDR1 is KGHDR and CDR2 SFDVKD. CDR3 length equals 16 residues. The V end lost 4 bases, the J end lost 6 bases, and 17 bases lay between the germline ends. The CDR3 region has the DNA TGTGCCACCAGTGACCTGCCAGGGTTCCGGCCCGGGGAGCTGTTTTTT. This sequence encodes CATSDLPGFRPGELFF.

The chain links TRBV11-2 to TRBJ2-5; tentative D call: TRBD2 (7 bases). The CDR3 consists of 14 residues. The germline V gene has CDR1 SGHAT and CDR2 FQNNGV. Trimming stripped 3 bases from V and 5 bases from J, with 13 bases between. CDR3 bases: TGTGCCAGCAGCTTTCGAGGGGGGGCCGAGACCCAGTACTTC. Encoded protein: CASSFRGGAETQYF. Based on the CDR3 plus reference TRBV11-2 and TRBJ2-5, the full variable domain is EAGVAQSPRYKIIEKRQSVAFWCNPISGHATLYWYQQILGQGPKLLIQFQNNGVVDDSQLPKDRFSAERLKGVDSTLKIQPAKLEDSAVYLCASSFRGGAETQYFGPGTRLLVL.

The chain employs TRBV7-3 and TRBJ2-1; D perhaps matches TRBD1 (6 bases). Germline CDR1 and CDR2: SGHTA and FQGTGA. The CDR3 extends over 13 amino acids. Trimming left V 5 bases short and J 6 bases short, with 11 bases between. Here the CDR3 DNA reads TGTGCCAGCAGCGGGGGCAGAGGCAATGAGCAGTTCTTC. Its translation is CASSGGRGNEQFF.

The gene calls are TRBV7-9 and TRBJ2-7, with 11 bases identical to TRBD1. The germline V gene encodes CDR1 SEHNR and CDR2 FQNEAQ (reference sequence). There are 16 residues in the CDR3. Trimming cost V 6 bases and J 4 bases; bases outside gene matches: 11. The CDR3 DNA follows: TGTGCCAGCAGACCCGATCCCGGGGACAGGGGGTACGAGCAGTACTTC. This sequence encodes CASRPDPGDRGYEQYF.

CDR3 residues: CSVRVLEQGRDSGNTIYF. The CDR3 region has the DNA TGCAGCGTGCGCGTGTTAGAACAGGGGCGAGACTCTGGAAACACCATATATTTT. The chain recombines TRBV29-1 with TRBJ1-3, with TRBD1 matching over 7 bases. Germline V gene data show CDR1 as SQVTM and CDR2 as ANQGSEA. The CDR3 contains 18 residues. Trimming took 6 bases from V and 0 from J; bases not matched to a gene: 17.

The CDR3 DNA reads TGTGCCACCAGTGATTCCGACAGGGAGGGCTACACCTTC. Translated: CATSDSDREGYTF. The chain uses TRBV24-1 and TRBJ1-2; 7 positions match TRBD1. V lost 2 bases to trimming and J lost 8 bases; unmatched junction nucleotides: 4. The CDR3 length is 13 residues. CDR1 is KGHDR, CDR2 SFDVKD, per germline.

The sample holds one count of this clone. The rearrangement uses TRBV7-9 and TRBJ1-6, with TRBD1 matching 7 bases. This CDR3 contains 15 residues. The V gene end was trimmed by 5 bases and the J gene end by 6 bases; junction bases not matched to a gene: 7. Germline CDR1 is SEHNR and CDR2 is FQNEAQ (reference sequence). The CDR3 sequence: CASSPPGGGNSPLHF. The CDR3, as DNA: TGTGCCAGCAGCCCCCCAGGGGGAGGTAATTCACCCCTCCACTTT.

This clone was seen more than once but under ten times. CDR3: CASSGRETETQYF. CDR3 coding DNA: TGTGCCAGCAGCGGGCGGGAGACGGAGACCCAGTACTTC. The V and J genes are TRBV5-4 and TRBJ2-5, with 7 bases aligning to TRBD2. The CDR3 has 13 residues. The ends lost 4 bases at V and 5 bases at J; junction bases unmatched: 5. The germline CDR1 and CDR2 sequences are SGHNT and YYREEE (reference sequence). Drawing the rest from reference TRBV5-4 and TRBJ2-5, the complete variable domain is ETGVTQSPTHLIKTRGQQVTLRCSSQSGHNTVSWYQQALGQGPQFIFQYYREEENGRGNFPPRFSGLQFPNYSSELNVNALELDDSALYLCASSGRETETQYFGPGTRLLVL.

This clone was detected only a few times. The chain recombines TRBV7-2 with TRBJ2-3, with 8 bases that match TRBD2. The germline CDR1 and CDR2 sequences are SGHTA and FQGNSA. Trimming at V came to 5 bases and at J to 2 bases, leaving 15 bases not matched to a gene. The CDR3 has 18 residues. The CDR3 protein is CASSLPLAGSFPTDTQYF. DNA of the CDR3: TGTGCCAGCAGCCTTCCTCTAGCGGGCTCTTTCCCCACAGATACGCAGTATTTT.

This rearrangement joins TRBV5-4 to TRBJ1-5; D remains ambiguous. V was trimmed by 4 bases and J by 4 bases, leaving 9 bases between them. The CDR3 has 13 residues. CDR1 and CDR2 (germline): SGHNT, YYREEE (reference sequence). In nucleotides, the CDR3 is TGTGCCAGCAGCCCGGGTCCAAATCAGCCCCAGCATTTT. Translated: CASSPGPNQPQHF.

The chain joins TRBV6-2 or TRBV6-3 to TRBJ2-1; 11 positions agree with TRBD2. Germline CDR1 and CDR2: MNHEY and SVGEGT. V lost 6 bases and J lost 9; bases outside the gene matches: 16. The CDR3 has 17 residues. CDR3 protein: CASSPTPFTSGSGEQFF. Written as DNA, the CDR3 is TGTGCCAGCAGCCCTACCCCATTCACTAGCGGGAGCGGTGAGCAGTTCTTC.

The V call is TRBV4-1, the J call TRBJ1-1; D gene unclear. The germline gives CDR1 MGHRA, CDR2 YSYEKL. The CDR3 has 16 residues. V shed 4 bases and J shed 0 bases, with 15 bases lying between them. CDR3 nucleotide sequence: TGCGCCAGCAGCCCACTTCGGTCAGGCATGAACACTGAAGCTTTCTTT. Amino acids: CASSPLRSGMNTEAFF.

The CDR3 here is CASSLVAGYEQYF. The CDR3 DNA is TGCGCCAGCAGCTTGGTCGCAGGATACGAGCAGTACTTC. This rearrangement joins TRBV5-1 to TRBJ2-7; D not resolved. Trimming left V 0 bases short and J 4 bases short, with 8 bases between. CDR1 and CDR2 from the germline V gene are SGHRS and YFSETQ. The CDR3 runs to 13 residues.